A selection of T cell receptor beta chains follows, all from one sample in a study of beta chain features in type 1 diabetes. Produced via immunoSEQ multiplex PCR; TCRdb's table is partial and in-frame only. Among a few hundred thousand clones listed, around 30% were seen once. Sequenced sample: naive CD4+ T cells from blood. These receptors all come from a man between 18 and 29 years old in good health. Each CDR3 is given with its conserved first and last residue. The order of the fields is V gene, D gene, J gene, clone size, CDR3 DNA, CDR3 protein. A D gene is named only where the DNA matches it firmly. Clone sizes are given selectively: once, few, many, or a class where the clone is expanded.

V: TRBV11-1; D: TRBD2; J: TRBJ2-3; size: NA; DNA: TGTGCCAGCAGCTCGACTAGCGGGAGCTTCATTAGCACAGATACGCAGTATTTT; CDR3: CASSSTSGSFISTDTQYF
V: TRBV2; D: NA; J: TRBJ2-1; size: few; DNA: TGTGCCAGCAGTGAGAATCGCGACAATGAGCAGTTCTTC; CDR3: CASSENRDNEQFF
V: TRBV10-3; D: NA; J: TRBJ2-3; size: NA; DNA: TGTGCCATCAGCGGGGCAGATACGCAGTATTTT; CDR3: CAISGADTQYF
V: TRBV30; D: NA; J: TRBJ2-2; size: NA; DNA: TGTGCCCGGACGGCTAGCGTCACCGGGGAGCTGTTTTTT; CDR3: CARTASVTGELFF
V: TRBV16; D: NA; J: TRBJ1-1; size: few; DNA: TGTGCCAGCAGCCAGCTAGGACTGAACACTGAAGCTTTCTTT; CDR3: CASSQLGLNTEAFF
V: TRBV5-1; D: TRBD1; J: TRBJ2-4; size: NA; DNA: TGCGCCAGCAGCTTGGTGGGACAGTCAAACATTCAGTACTTC; CDR3: CASSLVGQSNIQYF
V: TRBV7-6; D: NA; J: TRBJ2-1; size: few; DNA: TGTGCCAGCCGGCCTCTCCCATACAATGAGCAGTTCTTC; CDR3: CASRPLPYNEQFF
V: TRBV5-4; D: NA; J: TRBJ2-7; size: NA; DNA: TGTGCCAGCAGCACGACTAGCTCCTACGAGCAGTACTTC; CDR3: CASSTTSSYEQYF
V: TRBV4-3; D: TRBD2; J: TRBJ2-2; size: NA; DNA: TGCGCCAGCAGCCAAGATCCCGGCGGGAGAGAGACCGGGGAGCTGTTTTTT; CDR3: CASSQDPGGRETGELFF
V: TRBV29-1; D: NA; J: TRBJ1-1; size: NA; DNA: TGCAGCGCAGACAGGGAAGCTTTCTTT; CDR3: CSADREAFF
V: TRBV7-9; D: NA; J: TRBJ2-7; size: once; DNA: TGTGCCAGCAGGGGCGCCTACGAGCAGTACTTC; CDR3: CASRGAYEQYF
V: TRBV7-2; D: TRBD2; J: TRBJ2-1; size: few; DNA: TGTGCCAGCAGACACCGACTAGCGGGAAGGGTGGTGCAGTTCTTC; CDR3: CASRHRLAGRVVQFF
V: TRBV14; D: TRBD1; J: TRBJ2-4; size: NA; DNA: TGTGCCAGCAGCCTTGGACAGGGGGTAGTCAAAAACATTCAGTACTTC; CDR3: CASSLGQGVVKNIQYF
V: TRBV29-1; D: NA; J: TRBJ2-1; size: few; DNA: TGCAGCGTTGAAGATCCCGTGGAGGGGCGTTACAATGAGCAGTTCTTC; CDR3: CSVEDPVEGRYNEQFF
V: TRBV9; D: TRBD2; J: TRBJ2-1; size: few; DNA: TGTGCCAGCAGCGTAGCGAGCGGGAGTAGGTATGAGCAGTTCTTC; CDR3: CASSVASGSRYEQFF
V: TRBV4-2; D: TRBD2; J: TRBJ2-7; size: few; DNA: TGTGCCAGCAGCACCCGGGGGAGCGGGAGGCACGAGCAGTACTTC; CDR3: CASSTRGSGRHEQYF
V: TRBV9; D: NA; J: TRBJ1-6; size: NA; DNA: TGTGCCAGCAGCGCCTCGGCCGGCACCTCTAATTCACCCCTCCACTTT; CDR3: CASSASAGTSNSPLHF